These 10 T cell receptor beta chains share one sample of origin, sequenced in a study of cytomegalovirus exposure and HLA in healthy donors. PCR amplification relied on 60 Vbeta primers (plus 13 Jbeta primers). Here immunoSEQ multiplex PCR was the method, and the copy in TCRdb shows in-frame clones only, minus some. The sample has 200,000 to 250,000 clones, roughly 84% seen once. Source material: PBMCs. These TCRs come from a boy aged 2 to 10 in good health and CMV-seronegative.

This chain joins TRBV10-3 and TRBJ1-2; a weak D match, TRBD1 (5 bases). The CDR3 is 16 amino acids. Germline CDR1 ENHRY, CDR2 SYGVKD. The V gene lost 2 bases and the J gene lost 8 bases, with 21 bases spanning the gap. In nucleotides, the CDR3 is TGTGCCATCAGTGAGCCGCAGGACATGGGGCTCCGAGGCTACACCTTC. This sequence encodes CAISEPQDMGLRGYTF.

The rearrangement links TRBV7-9 to TRBJ1-3; the D gene is possibly TRBD1 (5 bases). The CDR3 has 17 amino acids. V gave up 2 bases and J gave up 4 bases, with 18 bases separating them. Germline assignment: CDR1 SEHNR and CDR2 FQNEAQ (reference sequence). This CDR3 is CASSLPGTGGDGNTIYF. The DNA for the CDR3 is TGTGCCAGCAGCTTACCTGGTACAGGAGGGGACGGAAACACCATATATTTT.

The J gene is TRBJ1-1, the V gene TRBV19; 8 bases are a match to TRBD1. The CDR3 totals 15 residues. The V gene's germline CDR1 is LNHDA and CDR2 SQIVND (reference sequence). The J segment lost 0 bases and the V segment lost 3 bases, leaving 3 bases of the junction unmatched. The CDR3 is CASSMRDRMNTEAFF. Here the CDR3 DNA reads TGTGCCAGTAGTATGCGGGACAGGATGAACACTGAAGCTTTCTTT.

J is TRBJ2-7 and V is TRBV5-4; D might be TRBD1 (5 bases). This CDR3 spans 14 amino acids. Trimming took off 4 bases at V and 6 bases at J, with 17 bases between the two ends. Germline loops: CDR1 SGHNT, CDR2 YYREEE (reference sequence). The CDR3 is CASSPTRVFCEQYF. The DNA for the CDR3 is TGTGCCAGCAGCCCAACCAGGGTATTCTGCGAGCAGTACTTC.

The rearrangement uses TRBV11-2 and TRBJ1-1; D is perhaps TRBD1 (6 bases). In germline, CDR1 is SGHAT, CDR2 FQNNGV. Trimming cost V 5 bases and J 4 bases, with 17 bases left between them. This CDR3 region has 15 residues. DNA for the CDR3: TGTGCCAGCAGCAGCAACAGGGCAACCGGCACTGAAGCTTTCTTT. This gives the protein CASSSNRATGTEAFF.

This clone was recorded once. The chain has TRBV27 and TRBJ2-3; D might be TRBD1 (6 bases). CDR1 and CDR2 from the germline V gene are MNHEY and SMNVEV (reference sequence). The ends were cut back, 6 bases at V and 7 bases at J, with 8 bases in the middle. The CDR3 extends over 11 amino acids. Here the CDR3 reads CASSQGNTQYF. For the CDR3, the DNA is TGTGCCAGCAGCCAGGGGAATACGCAGTATTTT.

Only one count was recorded for this clone. This chain connects TRBV5-6 to TRBJ2-3; D is uncertain. Germline CDR1 and CDR2: SGHDT and YYEEEE. The CDR3 is 16 amino acids. V was clipped by 1 base and J by 1 base, with 13 bases between them. The CDR3 here is CASSLSPALGTDTQYF. DNA of the CDR3: TGTGCCAGCAGCTTGTCGCCAGCGCTGGGCACAGATACGCAGTATTTT.

This clone was recorded once. The rearrangement links TRBV4-2 to TRBJ2-7; TRBD1 aligns across 7 bases. Germline V gene data show CDR1 as LGHNA and CDR2 as YNFKEQ. CDR3 size: 16 residues. Trimming removed 2 bases from V and 4 bases from J; junction bases left unmatched: 11. In DNA, the CDR3 is TGTGCCAGCAGCCAACTCACAGGGGAACTGATTTACGAGCAGTACTTC. Encoded protein: CASSQLTGELIYEQYF.

CDR3 region: CASSLFGTGGGYGYTF. CDR3 in DNA: TGTGCCAGCAGTTTATTCGGGACAGGGGGGGGCTATGGCTACACCTTC. The chain couples TRBV27 to TRBJ1-2, with TRBD1 matching over 11 bases. Losses at the gene ends were 1 base for V and 4 bases for J; bases not matched to a gene: 5. Germline V gene lookup returns CDR1 MNHEY and CDR2 SMNVEV (reference sequence). This CDR3 is 16 amino acids long.

The V call is TRBV9, the J call TRBJ2-2, with 9 nucleotides matching TRBD1. V lost 4 bases to trimming and J lost 7 bases; unmatched junction nucleotides: 8. Germline V CDR1 and CDR2: SGDLS, YYNGEE. The CDR3 is 15 amino acids. The chain's CDR3 is CASSPQGQGFGELFF. For the CDR3, the DNA is TGTGCCAGCAGCCCACAGGGACAGGGTTTCGGGGAGCTGTTTTTT.